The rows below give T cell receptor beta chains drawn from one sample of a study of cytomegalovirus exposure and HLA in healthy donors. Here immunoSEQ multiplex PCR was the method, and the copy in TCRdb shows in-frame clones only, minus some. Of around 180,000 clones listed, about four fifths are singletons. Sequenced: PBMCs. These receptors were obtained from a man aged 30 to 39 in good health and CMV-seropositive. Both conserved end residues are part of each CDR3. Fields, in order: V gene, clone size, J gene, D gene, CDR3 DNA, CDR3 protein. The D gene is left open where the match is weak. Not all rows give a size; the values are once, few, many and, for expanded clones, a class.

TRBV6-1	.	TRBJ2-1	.	TGTGCCGGGCAGGGAAGAAGGGATGAGCAGTTCTTC	CAGQGRRDEQFF
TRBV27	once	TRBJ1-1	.	TGTGCCAGCAGTTTGGGAGGGAACACTGAAGCTTTCTTT	CASSLGGNTEAFF
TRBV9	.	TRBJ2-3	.	TGTGCCAGCAGCCCACGATTGGAGCAGGGTACGCAGTATTTT	CASSPRLEQGTQYF
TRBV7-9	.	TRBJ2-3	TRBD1	TGTGCCAGCAGCTTGCAAAGGGGGCCCCCAGATACGCAGTATTTT	CASSLQRGPPDTQYF
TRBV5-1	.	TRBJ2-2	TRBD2	TGCGCCAGCAGCTTGTCAAACAGACTAGCGGGGGGGCGAACCGGGGAGCTGTTTTTT	CASSLSNRLAGGRTGELFF
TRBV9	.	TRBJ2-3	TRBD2	TGTGCCAGCAGCACCACTAGCGGGGGGGCAGATACGCAGTATTTT	CASSTTSGGADTQYF
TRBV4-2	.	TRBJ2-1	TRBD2	TGTGCCGGCAGCCAAGGGACTAGCGGGGGGGCCTATGAGCAGTTCTTC	CAGSQGTSGGAYEQFF
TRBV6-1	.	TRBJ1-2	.	TGTGCCAGCACCAGCGGGCCATCTAACTATGGCTACACCTTC	CASTSGPSNYGYTF
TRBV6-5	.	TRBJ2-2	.	TGTGCCAGCAGCCGGTCAATCACCGGGGAGCTGTTTTTT	CASSRSITGELFF
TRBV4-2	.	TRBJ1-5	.	TGTGCCAGCAGCCCACAGACCTCCGACCAGCCCCAGCATTTT	CASSPQTSDQPQHF
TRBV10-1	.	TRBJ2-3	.	TGCGCCAGCAGTGATACATTAAGTGCTGACACAGATACGCAGTATTTT	CASSDTLSADTDTQYF
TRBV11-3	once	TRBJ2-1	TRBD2	TGTGCCAGCAGCGGAGCGGGAGCGGGTGAGCAGTTCTTC	CASSGAGAGEQFF
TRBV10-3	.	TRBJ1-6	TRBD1	TGTGCCATCAGAGGACAGGGCTACTATAATTCACCCCTCCACTTT	CAIRGQGYYNSPLHF
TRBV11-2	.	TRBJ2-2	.	TGTGCCAGCAGCTACAGGGACACGAACACCGGGGAGCTGTTTTTT	CASSYRDTNTGELFF
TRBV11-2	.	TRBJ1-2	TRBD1	TGTGCCAGCAGCTTGGGACAGGGTGTCTATGGCTACACCTTC	CASSLGQGVYGYTF
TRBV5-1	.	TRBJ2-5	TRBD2	TGCGCCAGCAGCTTGGGCCGGGACTGGGGGGGGACCCAGTACTTC	CASSLGRDWGGTQYF
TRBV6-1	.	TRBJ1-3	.	TGTGCCAGCACGTCGGGAGGGGGTGGAAACACCATATATTTT	CASTSGGGGNTIYF
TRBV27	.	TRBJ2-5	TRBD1	TGTGCCAGCAGTTCAGGGGGCGGGTCCCAGTACTTC	CASSSGGGSQYF
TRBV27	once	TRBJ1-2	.	TGTGCCAGCAGTTCCGGGTCTAACTATGGCTACACCTTC	CASSSGSNYGYTF
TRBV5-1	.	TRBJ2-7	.	TGCGCCAGCAACGCAGGTGGCCACGAGCAGTACTTC	CASNAGGHEQYF
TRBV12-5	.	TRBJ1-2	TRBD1	TGTGCTAGTGGTTTGGAGACAGGGTATGGCTACACCTTC	CASGLETGYGYTF
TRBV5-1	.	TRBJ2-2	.	TGCGCCAGCAGCGTCGGGGAAACGAACACCGGGGAGCTGTTTTTT	CASSVGETNTGELFF
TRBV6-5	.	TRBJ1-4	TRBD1	TGTGCCAGCAGCCGACAGGGTTATAATGAAAAACTGTTTTTT	CASSRQGYNEKLFF
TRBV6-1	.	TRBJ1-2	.	TGTGCCAGCAGTGAAGCTGGGCAGAACTATGGCTACACCTTC	CASSEAGQNYGYTF
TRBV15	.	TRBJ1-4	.	TGTGCCACCAGCGCAGGGGCCAGCATTGAAAAACTGTTTTTT	CATSAGASIEKLFF
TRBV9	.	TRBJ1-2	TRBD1	TGTGCCAGCAGCGCCCAGACAGGGCGGCAGAACTATGGCTACACCTTC	CASSAQTGRQNYGYTF
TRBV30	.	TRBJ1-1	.	TGTGCCTGGAGTGGGGGGCTTACTGAAGCTTTCTTT	CAWSGGLTEAFF
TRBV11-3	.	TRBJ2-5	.	TGTGCCAGCAGCTTAGATCCCCGGGGGTTCGAGACCCAGTACTTC	CASSLDPRGFETQYF
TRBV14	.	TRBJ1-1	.	TGTGCCAGCAGCCAAGATTGGCAGTACACTGAAGCTTTCTTT	CASSQDWQYTEAFF
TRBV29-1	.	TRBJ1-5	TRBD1	TGCAGCGTTCGACAGGGGGAGGATCAGCCCCAGCATTTT	CSVRQGEDQPQHF
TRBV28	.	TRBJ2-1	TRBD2	TGTGCCAGCAGCGGACTAGCGGGAGGTTTGCGGAATGAGCAGTTCTTC	CASSGLAGGLRNEQFF
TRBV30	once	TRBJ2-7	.	TGTGCCTGGAGTCCCCAGGGAGGCTACGAGCAGTACTTC	CAWSPQGGYEQYF
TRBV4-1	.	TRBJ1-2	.	TGCGCCAGCAGCCATCCTGCCCGGCAGCGGAACTATGGCTACACCTTC	CASSHPARQRNYGYTF
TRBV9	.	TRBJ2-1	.	TGTGCCAGCAGCGGGAAACCGGACTTCAATGAGCAGTTCTTC	CASSGKPDFNEQFF
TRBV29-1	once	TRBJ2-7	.	TGCAGCGTTATCAGGGCAGGGAACGATGTGCAGTACTTC	CSVIRAGNDVQYF
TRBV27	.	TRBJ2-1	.	TGTGCCAGCAGTTTATCGGTGCAGGTGGGCTACAATGAGCAGTTCTTC	CASSLSVQVGYNEQFF
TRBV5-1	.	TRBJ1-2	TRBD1	TGCGCCAGCAGCTTGGCCCAGGGGGACTATGGCTACACCTTC	CASSLAQGDYGYTF
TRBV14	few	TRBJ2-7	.	TGTGCCAGCAGCCGCGGACAGATAGCCTACGAGCAGTACTTC	CASSRGQIAYEQYF
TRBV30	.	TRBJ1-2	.	TGTGCCTGGAGTGTTCGACCAGGGCCCGGCTACACCTTC	CAWSVRPGPGYTF